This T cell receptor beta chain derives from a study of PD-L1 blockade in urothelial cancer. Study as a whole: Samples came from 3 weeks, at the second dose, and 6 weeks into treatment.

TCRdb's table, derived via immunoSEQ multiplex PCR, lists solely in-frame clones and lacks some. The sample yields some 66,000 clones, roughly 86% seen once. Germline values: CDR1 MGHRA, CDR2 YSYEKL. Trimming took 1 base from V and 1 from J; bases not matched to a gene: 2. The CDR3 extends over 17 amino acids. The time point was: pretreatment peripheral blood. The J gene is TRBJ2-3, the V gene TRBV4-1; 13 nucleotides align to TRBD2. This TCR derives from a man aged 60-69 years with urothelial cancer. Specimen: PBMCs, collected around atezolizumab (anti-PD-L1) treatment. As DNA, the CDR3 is TGCGCCAGCAGCCAAGCCGGACTAGCGGGGGGCACAGATACGCAGTATTTT. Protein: CASSQAGLAGGTDTQYF.